Below, 17 T cell receptor beta chains from the same sample are listed, as sequenced in a study of PD-1 blockade in classical Hodgkin lymphoma. Each patient experienced a relapse that followed autologous stem cell transplantation, and brentuximab vedotin exposure varied. Assay used: immunoSEQ multiplex PCR; TCRdb lists only in-frame clones, some missing. The sample shows some 84,000 clones, around 90% of them seen only once. Sample: peripheral blood mononuclear cells (PBMCs), taken before the second cycle of nivolumab. The receptor source for this set is a human donor with classical Hodgkin lymphoma.

V and J are TRBV6-5 and TRBJ1-5; tentative D call: TRBD1 (6 bases). This CDR3 is built from 12 residues. Germline V lookup: CDR1 MNHEY, CDR2 SVGAGI. V lost 6 bases and J lost 5, with 8 bases in between. This CDR3 is CASRTGYQPQHF. CDR3 coding DNA: TGTGCCAGCAGAACAGGGTATCAGCCCCAGCATTTT.

A few counts support this clone. The chain employs TRBV12-5 and TRBJ1-1, with TRBD1 as a possible D gene (5 bases). Looked up from germline, CDR1 is LGHNT and CDR2 is FRNRAP. Trimming took off 2 bases at V and 1 base at J, with 20 bases between the two ends. The CDR3 contains 18 residues. The CDR3 region has the DNA TGTGCTAGTGGTTTGTGGAGTTTGGGTAGAGGGACGAACACTGAAGCTTTCTTT. Amino acid sequence: CASGLWSLGRGTNTEAFF.

This clone has just one count. The rearrangement joins TRBV30 to TRBJ1-2, with D unclear. Trimming took 0 bases from V and 7 from J, leaving 6 bases between them. The CDR3 contains 11 residues. CDR1 and CDR2 (germline): GTSNPN, SVGIG (reference sequence). The CDR3 nucleotides are TGTGCCTGGAGTGTAGGGCCTGGCTACACCTTC. This codes for CAWSVGPGYTF. The full variable domain, rest sourced from reference TRBV30 and TRBJ1-2, is SQTIHQWPATLVQPVGSPLSLECTVEGTSNPNLYWYRQAAGRGLQLLFYSVGIGQISSEVPQNLSASRPQDRQFILSSKKLLLSDSGFYLCAWSVGPGYTFGSGTRLTVV.

The rearrangement links TRBV4-1 to TRBJ1-1, with 7 nucleotides matching TRBD1. V was clipped by 0 bases and J by 5 bases; unmatched bases: 6. The CDR3 consists of 15 residues. The germline V gene encodes CDR1 MGHRA and CDR2 YSYEKL. CDR3: CASSQDGGGITEAFF. CDR3 in DNA: TGCGCCAGCAGCCAAGACGGAGGGGGCATAACTGAAGCTTTCTTT.

This clone appeared a single time. This chain links TRBV19 with TRBJ1-1; D might be TRBD1 (6 bases). V lost 11 bases, J lost 6 bases, and 16 bases lay in between. The CDR3 covers 12 residues. The V gene's germline CDR1 is LNHDA and CDR2 SQIVND (reference sequence). This CDR3 is CALARGRPEAFF. DNA for the CDR3: TGTGCCCTAGCCAGGGGCAGACCTGAAGCTTTCTTT. Using reference TRBV19 and TRBJ1-1 for the parts outside the CDR3, the full variable domain is DGGITQSPKYLFRKEGQNVTLSCEQNLNHDAMYWYRQDPGQGLRLIYYSQIVNDFQKGDIAEGYSVSREKKESFPLTVTSAQKNPTAFYLCALARGRPEAFFGQGTRLTVV.

This chain connects TRBV28 to TRBJ2-2; D remains unclear. V was cut by 0 bases and J by 6 bases, with 2 bases left in between. CDR1 and CDR2 from the germline V gene are MDHEN and SYDVKM. CDR3 length equals 12 residues. The CDR3: CASSLWSGELFF. For the CDR3, the DNA is TGTGCCAGCAGTTTATGGTCCGGGGAGCTGTTTTTT.

The rearrangement joins TRBV7-9 to TRBJ1-5; D not resolved. V lost 5 bases and J 11 bases, leaving 13 bases between the germline ends. CDR1 is SEHNR, CDR2 FQNEAQ, per germline (reference sequence). There are 12 residues in the CDR3. CDR3 residues: CASSLTKDSQHF. Written as DNA, the CDR3 is TGTGCCAGCAGCCTAACGAAGGATTCCCAGCATTTT.

The chain employs TRBV30 and TRBJ2-1; TRBD1 aligns across 9 bases. CDR3 length: 14 residues. The V and J ends lost 4 bases and 7 bases, in that order; junction bases with no gene match: 8. The germline V gene encodes CDR1 GTSNPN and CDR2 SVGIG (reference sequence). The CDR3 bases are TGTGCCTGGAAAGGGGACAGGGTACGAAATGAGCAGTTCTTC. Translation gives CAWKGDRVRNEQFF.

The rearrangement joins TRBV6-1 to TRBJ2-3; TRBD2 might be the D (5 bases). Between the trimmed V and J ends, which lost 2 bases and 2 bases, there was a span of 20 bases. The germline CDR1 and CDR2 sequences are MNHNS and SASEGT. This CDR3 is built from 18 residues. CDR3 nucleotide sequence: TGTGCCAGCAGTGAAAACCCTCCAACTAGTCTCCCCACAGATACGCAGTATTTT. This codes for CASSENPPTSLPTDTQYF.

The chain links TRBV2 to TRBJ1-2; 11 positions agree with TRBD1. CDR3 length equals 13 residues. Unmatched junction bases numbered 5, after V lost 6 bases and J lost 8 bases. Germline values: CDR1 SNHLY, CDR2 FYNNEI. The CDR3: CASREDRGRGYTF. Written as DNA, the CDR3 is TGTGCCAGCAGAGAGGACAGGGGGCGAGGCTACACCTTC.

The V gene is TRBV2, the J gene TRBJ1-3, with no clear D. CDR1 is SNHLY and CDR2 is FYNNEI in the germline V gene. Trimming took off 5 bases at V and 4 bases at J, with 18 bases between the two ends. The CDR3 covers 16 residues. The CDR3 nucleotides read TGTGCCAGCAGTTCGGCGGGGATCCGGCGGGGAAACACCATATATTTT. This encodes CASSSAGIRRGNTIYF.

J is TRBJ1-1 and V is TRBV30; D gene unclear. The CDR3 spans 14 residues. V was clipped by 2 bases and J by 0 bases, with 10 bases between them. The V gene's germline CDR1 is GTSNPN and CDR2 SVGIG (reference sequence). This CDR3 is CAWSLQRLNTEAFF. The CDR3 bases are TGTGCCTGGAGTCTTCAGCGACTGAACACTGAAGCTTTCTTT.

This chain uses TRBV10-3 with TRBJ2-3; D uncertain. V was cut by 4 bases and J by 4 bases, with 6 bases left in between. The CDR3 totals 12 residues. Germline CDR1 reads ENHRY; CDR2 reads SYGVKD. CDR3 coding DNA: TGTGCCATCAGTGTATCGGCAGATACGCAGTATTTT. Its protein product is CAISVSADTQYF.

The chain joins TRBV18 to TRBJ2-7; a weak D match, TRBD1 (6 bases). Germline CDR1 is KGHSH and CDR2 is LQKENI. The CDR3 is 14 amino acids. Deletions cut 5 bases from V and 4 bases from J, with 15 bases between. This CDR3 is CASSYRQDLYEQYF. CDR3 nucleotide sequence: TGTGCCAGCTCATACCGACAGGATTTATACGAGCAGTACTTC.

This rearrangement joins TRBV14 to TRBJ2-7; D not certain. V was pared by 1 base and J by 3 bases, with 7 bases between. Per the germline V gene, CDR1 is SGHDN and CDR2 is FVKESK. CDR3 size: 13 residues. CDR3 amino acids: CASSQGSIYEQYF. DNA for the CDR3: TGTGCCAGCAGCCAAGGTTCGATCTACGAGCAGTACTTC.

The V gene is TRBV13, the J gene TRBJ1-3; D call uncertain. From germline, CDR1 is PRHDT and CDR2 FYEKMQ (reference sequence). The CDR3 totals 16 residues. V dropped 4 bases and J dropped 8 bases, with 21 bases sitting between them. The CDR3 sequence is CASSSRIQPDLYTIYF. The CDR3 DNA sequence: TGTGCCAGCAGCTCGCGTATACAGCCAGACCTGTACACCATATATTTT.

The V gene is TRBV28, the J gene TRBJ1-5, with 7 positions matching TRBD1. V was pared by 7 bases and J by 0 bases, with 6 bases of the junction left unmatched. The germline CDR1 and CDR2 sequences are MDHEN and SYDVKM. The CDR3 extends over 15 amino acids. The chain's CDR3 is CASTDRAYSNQPQHF. The CDR3 DNA follows: TGTGCCAGCACCGACAGGGCCTATAGCAATCAGCCCCAGCATTTT.